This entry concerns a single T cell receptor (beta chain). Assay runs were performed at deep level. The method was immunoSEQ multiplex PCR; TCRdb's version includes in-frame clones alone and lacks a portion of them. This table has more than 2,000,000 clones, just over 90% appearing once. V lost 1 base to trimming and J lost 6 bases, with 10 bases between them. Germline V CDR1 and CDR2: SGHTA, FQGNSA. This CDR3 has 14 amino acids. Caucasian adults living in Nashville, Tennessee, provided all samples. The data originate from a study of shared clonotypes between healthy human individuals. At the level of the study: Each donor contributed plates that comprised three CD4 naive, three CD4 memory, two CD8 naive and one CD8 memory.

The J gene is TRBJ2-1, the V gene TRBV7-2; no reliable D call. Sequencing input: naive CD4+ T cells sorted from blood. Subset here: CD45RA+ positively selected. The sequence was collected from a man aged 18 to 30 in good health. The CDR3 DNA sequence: TGTGCCAGCAGCTTAGAGGGTAACAGCAATGAGCAGTTCTTC. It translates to CASSLEGNSNEQFF. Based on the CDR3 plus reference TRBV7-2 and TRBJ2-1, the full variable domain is GAGVSQSPSNKVTEKGKDVELRCDPISGHTALYWYRQSLGQGLEFLIYFQGNSAPDKSGLPSDRFSAERTGGSVSTLTIQRTQQEDSAVYLCASSLEGNSNEQFFGPGTRLTVL.